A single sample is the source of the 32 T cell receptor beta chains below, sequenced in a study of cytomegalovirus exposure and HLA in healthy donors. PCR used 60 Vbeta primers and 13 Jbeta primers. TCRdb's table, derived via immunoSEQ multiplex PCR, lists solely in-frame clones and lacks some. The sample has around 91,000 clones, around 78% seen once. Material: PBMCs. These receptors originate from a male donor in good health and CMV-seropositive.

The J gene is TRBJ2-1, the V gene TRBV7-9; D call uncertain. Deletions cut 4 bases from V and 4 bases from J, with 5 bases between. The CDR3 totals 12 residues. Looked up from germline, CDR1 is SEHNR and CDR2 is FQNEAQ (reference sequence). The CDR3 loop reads CASSSRYNEQFF. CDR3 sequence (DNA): TGTGCCAGCAGCTCCCGGTACAATGAGCAGTTCTTC.

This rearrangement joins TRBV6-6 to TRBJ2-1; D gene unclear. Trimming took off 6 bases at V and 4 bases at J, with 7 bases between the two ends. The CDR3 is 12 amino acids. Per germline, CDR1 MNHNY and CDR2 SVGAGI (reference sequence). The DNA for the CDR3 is TGTGCCAGCAGCCCACTTTACAATGAGCAGTTCTTC. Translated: CASSPLYNEQFF.

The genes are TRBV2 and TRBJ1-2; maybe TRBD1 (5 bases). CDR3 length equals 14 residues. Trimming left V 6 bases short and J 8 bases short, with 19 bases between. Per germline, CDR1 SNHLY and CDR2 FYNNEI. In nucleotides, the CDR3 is TGTGCCAGCAGGGCGGGGGATATCTGGAAGGGCTACACCTTC. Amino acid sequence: CASRAGDIWKGYTF.

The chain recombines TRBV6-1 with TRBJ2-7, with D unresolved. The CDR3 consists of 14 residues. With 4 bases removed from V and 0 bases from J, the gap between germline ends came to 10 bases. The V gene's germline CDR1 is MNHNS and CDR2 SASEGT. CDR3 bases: TGTGCCAGCAGTGCTACAGTTTCCTCCTACGAGCAGTACTTC. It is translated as CASSATVSSYEQYF.

The DNA for the CDR3 is TGCGCCAGCTGGACGGGGAATTTACCCTACAATGAGCAGTTCTTC. It codes for CASWTGNLPYNEQFF. The rearrangement links TRBV5-1 to TRBJ2-1, with D possibly TRBD2 on 5 matching bases. The CDR3 length is 15 residues. CDR1 is SGHRS, CDR2 YFSETQ, per germline. Trimming stripped 7 bases from V and 2 bases from J, with 16 bases between.

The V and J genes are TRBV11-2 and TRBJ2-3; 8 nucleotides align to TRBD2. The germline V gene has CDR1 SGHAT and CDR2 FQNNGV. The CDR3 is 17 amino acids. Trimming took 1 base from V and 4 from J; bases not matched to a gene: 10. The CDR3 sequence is CASSLGTAGGFADTQYF. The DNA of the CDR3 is TGTGCCAGCAGCTTAGGTACCGCGGGAGGCTTCGCAGATACGCAGTATTTT.

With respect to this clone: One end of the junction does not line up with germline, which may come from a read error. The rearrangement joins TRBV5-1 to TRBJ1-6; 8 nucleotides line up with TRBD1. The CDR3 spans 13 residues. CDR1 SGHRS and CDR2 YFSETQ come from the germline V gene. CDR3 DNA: TGCGCCGGCAGCCTGGACAGGGTCTCACCCCTCCACTTT. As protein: CAGSLDRVSPLHF.

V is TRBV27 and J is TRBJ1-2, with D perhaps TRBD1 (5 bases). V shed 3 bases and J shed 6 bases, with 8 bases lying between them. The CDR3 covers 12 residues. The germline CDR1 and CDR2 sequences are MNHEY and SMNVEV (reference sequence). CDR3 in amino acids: CASSLQGNGYTF. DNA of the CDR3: TGTGCCAGCAGTTTGCAGGGCAATGGCTACACCTTC.

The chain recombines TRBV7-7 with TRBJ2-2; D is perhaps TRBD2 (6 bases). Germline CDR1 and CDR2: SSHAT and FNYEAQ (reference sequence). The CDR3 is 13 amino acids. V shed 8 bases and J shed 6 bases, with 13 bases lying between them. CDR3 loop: CASLSGVAGELFF. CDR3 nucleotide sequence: TGTGCCAGCCTCTCGGGGGTCGCCGGGGAGCTGTTTTTT.

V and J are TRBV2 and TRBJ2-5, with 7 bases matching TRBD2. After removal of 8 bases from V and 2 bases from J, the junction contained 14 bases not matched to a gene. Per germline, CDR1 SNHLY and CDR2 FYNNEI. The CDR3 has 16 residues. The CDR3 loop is CASGLVAGTSQETQYF. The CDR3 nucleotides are TGTGCCAGCGGACTAGTGGCCGGGACTTCGCAAGAGACCCAGTACTTC.

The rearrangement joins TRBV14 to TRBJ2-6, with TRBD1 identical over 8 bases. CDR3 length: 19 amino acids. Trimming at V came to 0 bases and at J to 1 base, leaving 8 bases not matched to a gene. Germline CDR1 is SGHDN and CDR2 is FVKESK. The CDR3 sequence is CASSQDRDRGNSGANVLTF. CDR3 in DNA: TGTGCCAGCAGCCAAGATCGAGACAGGGGTAATTCTGGGGCCAACGTCCTGACTTTC.

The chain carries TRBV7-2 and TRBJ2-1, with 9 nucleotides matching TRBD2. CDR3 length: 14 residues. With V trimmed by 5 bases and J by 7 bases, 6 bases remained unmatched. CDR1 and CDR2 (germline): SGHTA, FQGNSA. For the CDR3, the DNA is TGTGCCAGCAGCCTTCGACTAGCGGTTAATGAGCAGTTCTTC. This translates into CASSLRLAVNEQFF.

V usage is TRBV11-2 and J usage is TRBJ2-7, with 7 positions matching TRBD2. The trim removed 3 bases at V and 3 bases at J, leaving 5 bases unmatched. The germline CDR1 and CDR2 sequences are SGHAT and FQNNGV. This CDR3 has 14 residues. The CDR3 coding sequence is TGTGCCAGCAGCTTTTTCGCGGGAGTCTACGAGCAGTACTTC. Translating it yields CASSFFAGVYEQYF.

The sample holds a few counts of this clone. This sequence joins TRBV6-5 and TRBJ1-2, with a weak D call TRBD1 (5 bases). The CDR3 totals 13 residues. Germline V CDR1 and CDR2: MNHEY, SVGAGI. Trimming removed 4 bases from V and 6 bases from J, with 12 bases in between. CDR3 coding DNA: TGTGCCAGCAGTTCAGCAGGGCGTGATGGCTACACCTTC. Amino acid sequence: CASSSAGRDGYTF.

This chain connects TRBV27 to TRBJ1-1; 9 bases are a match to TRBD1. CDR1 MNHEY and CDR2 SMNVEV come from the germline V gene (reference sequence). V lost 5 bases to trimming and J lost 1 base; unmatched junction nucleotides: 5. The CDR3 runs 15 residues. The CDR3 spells CASSLTGGRNTEAFF. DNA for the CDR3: TGTGCCAGCAGTCTGACAGGGGGAAGGAACACTGAAGCTTTCTTT.

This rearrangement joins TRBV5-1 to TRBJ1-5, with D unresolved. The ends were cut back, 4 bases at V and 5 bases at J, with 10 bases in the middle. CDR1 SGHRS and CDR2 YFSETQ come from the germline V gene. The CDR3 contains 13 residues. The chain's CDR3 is CASSPEGDQPQHF. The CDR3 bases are TGCGCCAGCAGCCCCGAGGGCGATCAGCCCCAGCATTTT.

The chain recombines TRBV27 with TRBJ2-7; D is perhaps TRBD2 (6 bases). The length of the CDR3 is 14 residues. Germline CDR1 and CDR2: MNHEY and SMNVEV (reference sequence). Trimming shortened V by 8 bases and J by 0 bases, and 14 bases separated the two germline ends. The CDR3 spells CASQEGRSSYEQYF. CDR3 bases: TGTGCCAGCCAGGAGGGACGCAGCTCCTACGAGCAGTACTTC.

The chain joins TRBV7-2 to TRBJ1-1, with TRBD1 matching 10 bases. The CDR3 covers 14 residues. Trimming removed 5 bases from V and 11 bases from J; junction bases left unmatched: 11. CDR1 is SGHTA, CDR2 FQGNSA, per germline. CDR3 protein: CASSPFDRGHRAFF. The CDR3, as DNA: TGTGCCAGCAGCCCCTTCGACAGGGGGCATCGGGCTTTCTTT.

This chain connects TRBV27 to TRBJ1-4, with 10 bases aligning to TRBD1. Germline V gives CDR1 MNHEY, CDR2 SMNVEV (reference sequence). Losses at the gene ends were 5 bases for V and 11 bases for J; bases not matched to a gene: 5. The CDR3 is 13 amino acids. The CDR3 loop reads CASSEGTGDKLFF. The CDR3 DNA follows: TGTGCCAGCAGTGAAGGGACAGGGGATAAACTGTTTTTT.

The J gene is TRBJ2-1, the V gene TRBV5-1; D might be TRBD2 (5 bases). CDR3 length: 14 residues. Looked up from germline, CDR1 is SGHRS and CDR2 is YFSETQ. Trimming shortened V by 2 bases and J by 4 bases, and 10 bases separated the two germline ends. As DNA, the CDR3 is TGCGCCAGCAGCTTCCGGACTTCATACAATGAGCAGTTCTTC. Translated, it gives CASSFRTSYNEQFF.

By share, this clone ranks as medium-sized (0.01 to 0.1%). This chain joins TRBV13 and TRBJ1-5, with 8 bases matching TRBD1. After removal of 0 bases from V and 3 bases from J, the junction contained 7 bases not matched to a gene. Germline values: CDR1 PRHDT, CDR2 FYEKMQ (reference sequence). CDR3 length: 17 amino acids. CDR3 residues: CASSLGGQGAANQPQHF. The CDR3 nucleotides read TGTGCCAGCAGCTTAGGGGGCCAGGGGGCGGCCAATCAGCCCCAGCATTTT.

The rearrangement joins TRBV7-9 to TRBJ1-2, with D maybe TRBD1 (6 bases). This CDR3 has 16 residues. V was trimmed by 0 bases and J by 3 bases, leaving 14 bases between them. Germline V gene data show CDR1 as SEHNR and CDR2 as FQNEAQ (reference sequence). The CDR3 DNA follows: TGTGCCAGCAGCTTAGCCTACCGGGACAACTACTATGGCTACACCTTC. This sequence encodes CASSLAYRDNYYGYTF.

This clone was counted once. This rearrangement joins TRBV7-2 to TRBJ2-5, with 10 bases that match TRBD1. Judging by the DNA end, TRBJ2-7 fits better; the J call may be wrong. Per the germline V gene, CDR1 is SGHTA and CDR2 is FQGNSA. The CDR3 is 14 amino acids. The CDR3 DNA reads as TGTGCCAGCAGCGCAGACAGGGGGCCCTACGAGCAGTACTTC. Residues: CASSADRGPYEQYF.

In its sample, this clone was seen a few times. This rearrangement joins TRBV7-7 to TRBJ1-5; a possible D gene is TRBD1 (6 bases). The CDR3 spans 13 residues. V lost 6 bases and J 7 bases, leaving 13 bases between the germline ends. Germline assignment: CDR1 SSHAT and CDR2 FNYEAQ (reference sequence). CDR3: CASSPGVGQPQHF. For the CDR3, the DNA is TGTGCCAGCAGTCCAGGGGTTGGGCAGCCCCAGCATTTT.

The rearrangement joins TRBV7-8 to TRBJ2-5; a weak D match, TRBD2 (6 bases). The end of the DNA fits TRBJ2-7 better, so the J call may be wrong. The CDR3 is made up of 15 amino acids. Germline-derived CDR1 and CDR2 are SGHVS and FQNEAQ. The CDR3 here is CASSLAPGEYYEQYF. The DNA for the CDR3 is TGTGCCAGCAGCTTAGCGCCGGGGGAATACTACGAGCAGTACTTC.

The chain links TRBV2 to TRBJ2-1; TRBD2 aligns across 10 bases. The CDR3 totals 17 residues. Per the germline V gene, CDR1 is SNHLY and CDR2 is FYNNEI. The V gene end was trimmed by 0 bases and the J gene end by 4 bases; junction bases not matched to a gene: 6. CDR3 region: CASSEALSGGGYNEQFF. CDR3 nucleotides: TGTGCCAGCAGTGAAGCGCTCAGCGGGGGGGGGTACAATGAGCAGTTCTTC.

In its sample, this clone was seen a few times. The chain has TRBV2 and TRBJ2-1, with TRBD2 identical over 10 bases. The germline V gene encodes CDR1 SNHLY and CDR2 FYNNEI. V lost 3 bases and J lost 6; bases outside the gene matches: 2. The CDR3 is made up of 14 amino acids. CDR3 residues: CASSDTSGANEQFF. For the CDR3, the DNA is TGTGCCAGCAGTGATACTAGCGGGGCCAATGAGCAGTTCTTC.

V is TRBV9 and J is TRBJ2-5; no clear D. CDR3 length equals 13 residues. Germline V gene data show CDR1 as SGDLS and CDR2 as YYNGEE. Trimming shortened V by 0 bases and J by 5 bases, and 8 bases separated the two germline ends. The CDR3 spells CASSVAGPETQYF. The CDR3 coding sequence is TGTGCCAGCAGCGTAGCGGGTCCGGAGACCCAGTACTTC.

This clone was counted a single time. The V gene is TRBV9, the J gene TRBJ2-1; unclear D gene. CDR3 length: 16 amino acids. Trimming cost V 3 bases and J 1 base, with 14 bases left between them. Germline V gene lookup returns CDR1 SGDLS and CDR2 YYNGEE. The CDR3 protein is CASSGRSRGSYNEQFF. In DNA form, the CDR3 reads TGTGCCAGCAGCGGAAGGTCTAGAGGATCCTACAATGAGCAGTTCTTC.

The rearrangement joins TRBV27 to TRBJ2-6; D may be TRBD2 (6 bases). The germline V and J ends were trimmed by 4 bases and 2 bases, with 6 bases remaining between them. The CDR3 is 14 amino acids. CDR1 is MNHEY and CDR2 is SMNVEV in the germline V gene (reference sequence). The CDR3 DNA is TGTGCCAGCAGTTCGGGGGCTGGGGCCAACGTCCTGACTTTC. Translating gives CASSSGAGANVLTF.

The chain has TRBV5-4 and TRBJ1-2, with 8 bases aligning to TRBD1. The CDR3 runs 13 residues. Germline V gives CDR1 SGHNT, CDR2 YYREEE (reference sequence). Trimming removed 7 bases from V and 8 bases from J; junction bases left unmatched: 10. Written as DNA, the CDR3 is TGTGCCAGCGCCTTTACAGGGGGGGAGGGCTACACCTTC. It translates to CASAFTGGEGYTF.

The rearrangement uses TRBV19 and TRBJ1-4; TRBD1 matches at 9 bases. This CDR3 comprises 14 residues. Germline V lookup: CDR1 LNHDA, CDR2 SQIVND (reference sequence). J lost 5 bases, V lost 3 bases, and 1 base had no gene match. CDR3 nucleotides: TGTGCCAGTAGTATGGACAGGGGAAATGAAAAACTGTTTTTT. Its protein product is CASSMDRGNEKLFF. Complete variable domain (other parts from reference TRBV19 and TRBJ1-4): DGGITQSPKYLFRKEGQNVTLSCEQNLNHDAMYWYRQDPGQGLRLIYYSQIVNDFQKGDIAEGYSVSREKKESFPLTVTSAQKNPTAFYLCASSMDRGNEKLFFGSGTQLSVL.